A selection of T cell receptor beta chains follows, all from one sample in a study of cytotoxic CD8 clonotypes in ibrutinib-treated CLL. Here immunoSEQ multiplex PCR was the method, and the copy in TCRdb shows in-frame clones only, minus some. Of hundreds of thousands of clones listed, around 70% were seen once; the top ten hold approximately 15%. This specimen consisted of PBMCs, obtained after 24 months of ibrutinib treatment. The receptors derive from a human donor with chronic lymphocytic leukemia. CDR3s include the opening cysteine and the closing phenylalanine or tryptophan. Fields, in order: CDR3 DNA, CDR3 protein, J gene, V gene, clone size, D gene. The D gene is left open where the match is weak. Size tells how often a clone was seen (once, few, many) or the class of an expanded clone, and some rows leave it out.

CDR3 DNA: TGTGCCAGCAGCTTAGATGGTGAAGAATACAATGAGCAGTTCTTC; CDR3 protein: CASSLDGEEYNEQFF; J gene: TRBJ2-1; V gene: TRBV7-3; clone size: .; D gene: .
CDR3 DNA: TGTGCCAGCAGCTTAGGACAGGGGGTGGCTAGCGGGAGTTGGACGAGCCTCTACGAGCAGTACTTC; CDR3 protein: CASSLGQGVASGSWTSLYEQYF; J gene: TRBJ2-7; V gene: TRBV7-8; clone size: .; D gene: .
CDR3 DNA: TGTGCCAGCAGTTTAGTGGACCTTAGTCATGAGCAGTTCTTC; CDR3 protein: CASSLVDLSHEQFF; J gene: TRBJ2-1; V gene: TRBV27; clone size: .; D gene: .
CDR3 DNA: TGTGCCAGCAGCCCTAATGAGCAGTTCTTC; CDR3 protein: CASSPNEQFF; J gene: TRBJ2-1; V gene: TRBV9; clone size: .; D gene: .
CDR3 DNA: TGTGCCAGCAGCGTAGTTAGTAGCGGAGATACGCAGTATTTT; CDR3 protein: CASSVVSSGDTQYF; J gene: TRBJ2-3; V gene: TRBV9; clone size: .; D gene: .
CDR3 DNA: TGTGCCAGCAGTTTTGGGGGCGGGGTCTACGAGCAGTACTTC; CDR3 protein: CASSFGGGVYEQYF; J gene: TRBJ2-7; V gene: TRBV27; clone size: .; D gene: .
CDR3 DNA: TGTGCCAGCAGCGTCTTCGGAGGCGAGACCCAGTACTTC; CDR3 protein: CASSVFGGETQYF; J gene: TRBJ2-5; V gene: TRBV9; clone size: once; D gene: .
CDR3 DNA: TGTGCCAGCAGCAACCTCGGGACTAGCAGCGAAGAGACCCAGTACTTC; CDR3 protein: CASSNLGTSSEETQYF; J gene: TRBJ2-5; V gene: TRBV6-6; clone size: .; D gene: TRBD2
CDR3 DNA: TGTGCCAGCAGCCCCTGGGAGGCGGCCGAACAAGGGACCCAGTACTTC; CDR3 protein: CASSPWEAAEQGTQYF; J gene: TRBJ2-5; V gene: TRBV7-9; clone size: few; D gene: .
CDR3 DNA: TGCGCCAGCAGCTGGGCCCCGGGGGACGAGCAGTACTTC; CDR3 protein: CASSWAPGDEQYF; J gene: TRBJ2-7; V gene: TRBV5-1; clone size: .; D gene: .
CDR3 DNA: TGCGCCAGCAGCCTCCACGCTCGAGGGATGGTGAACACTGAAGCTTTCTTT; CDR3 protein: CASSLHARGMVNTEAFF; J gene: TRBJ1-1; V gene: TRBV4-3; clone size: .; D gene: .
CDR3 DNA: TGTGCCAGCAGTCGTGTAGCGGGAGGCGGGAACGAGCAGTACTTC; CDR3 protein: CASSRVAGGGNEQYF; J gene: TRBJ2-7; V gene: TRBV27; clone size: .; D gene: TRBD2
CDR3 DNA: TGTGCCAGCAGTGGGGATGGAAAACTGTTTTTT; CDR3 protein: CASSGDGKLFF; J gene: TRBJ1-4; V gene: TRBV2; clone size: .; D gene: .
CDR3 DNA: TGTGCCAGCAGTGTAAGGGGGTTCAGAGAGACCCAGTACTTC; CDR3 protein: CASSVRGFRETQYF; J gene: TRBJ2-5; V gene: TRBV2; clone size: .; D gene: .
CDR3 DNA: TGCAGCGTTGTGCGCATCGGGGGCCAAGAGACCCAGTACTTC; CDR3 protein: CSVVRIGGQETQYF; J gene: TRBJ2-5; V gene: TRBV29-1; clone size: once; D gene: .
CDR3 DNA: TGTGCCAGCAGCCCGACCGGGGAGCTGTTTTTT; CDR3 protein: CASSPTGELFF; J gene: TRBJ2-2; V gene: TRBV6-6; clone size: .; D gene: .
CDR3 DNA: TGTGCCAGTAGGGGACAGCTGGGGGGCAATCAGCCCCAGCATTTT; CDR3 protein: CASRGQLGGNQPQHF; J gene: TRBJ1-5; V gene: TRBV19; clone size: few; D gene: TRBD1
CDR3 DNA: TGTGCCAGTACCACACGAAAATGGACAGGGGGCTACACTGAAGCTTTCTTT; CDR3 protein: CASTTRKWTGGYTEAFF; J gene: TRBJ1-1; V gene: TRBV19; clone size: once; D gene: TRBD1
CDR3 DNA: TGTGCCAGCAGAATAGGGGGGGCATGGCACTTC; CDR3 protein: CASRIGGAWHF; J gene: TRBJ2-7; V gene: TRBV27; clone size: few; D gene: .
CDR3 DNA: TGTGCCATCAGTGATCGACCTGCCGGGGGGCCGACAGATACGCAGTATTTT; CDR3 protein: CAISDRPAGGPTDTQYF; J gene: TRBJ2-3; V gene: TRBV10-3; clone size: .; D gene: .
CDR3 DNA: TGTGCCAGTATGGGGAGAAGCTCCTACGAGCAGTACTTC; CDR3 protein: CASMGRSSYEQYF; J gene: TRBJ2-7; V gene: TRBV6-6; clone size: .; D gene: .
CDR3 DNA: TGCGCCAGCAGCCAAGGAGTGGACTCGCGGCCGAGAGCCAAAAACATTCAGTACTTC; CDR3 protein: CASSQGVDSRPRAKNIQYF; J gene: TRBJ2-4; V gene: TRBV4-3; clone size: .; D gene: .
CDR3 DNA: TGCGCCAGCAGCTTGGCCAAGGGCCCACCTAACTATGGCTACACCTTC; CDR3 protein: CASSLAKGPPNYGYTF; J gene: TRBJ1-2; V gene: TRBV5-1; clone size: many; D gene: .
CDR3 DNA: TGTGCCAGTAGCCCCCGTAGAGAGACCCAGTACTTC; CDR3 protein: CASSPRRETQYF; J gene: TRBJ2-5; V gene: TRBV19; clone size: .; D gene: .
CDR3 DNA: TGTGCCAGCAGTCCTAGCGGGAGCGGCGGTATGGCCAAAAACATTCAGTACTTC; CDR3 protein: CASSPSGSGGMAKNIQYF; J gene: TRBJ2-4; V gene: TRBV9; clone size: few; D gene: TRBD2
CDR3 DNA: TGTGCCAGCAGCTGGCCAGTCTCCTACAATGAGCAGTTCTTC; CDR3 protein: CASSWPVSYNEQFF; J gene: TRBJ2-1; V gene: TRBV4-2; clone size: .; D gene: .
CDR3 DNA: TGTGCCAGCACCCATCGGCCCAAGATCTACGAGCAGTACTTC; CDR3 protein: CASTHRPKIYEQYF; J gene: TRBJ2-7; V gene: TRBV9; clone size: .; D gene: .
CDR3 DNA: TGTGCCATCAGTCAAGCTAGCGGGGCTTACAATGAGCAGTTCTTC; CDR3 protein: CAISQASGAYNEQFF; J gene: TRBJ2-1; V gene: TRBV10-3; clone size: .; D gene: TRBD2
CDR3 DNA: TGTGCCAGTAGTATGGGGGAAGAGGGCTATGGCTACACCTTC; CDR3 protein: CASSMGEEGYGYTF; J gene: TRBJ1-2; V gene: TRBV19; clone size: .; D gene: .
CDR3 DNA: TGTGCCAGCAGCTTAGGTTTCGGACAGGGAGAGACCCAGTACTTC; CDR3 protein: CASSLGFGQGETQYF; J gene: TRBJ2-5; V gene: TRBV11-2; clone size: few; D gene: TRBD1
CDR3 DNA: TGCGCCAGCAGCCCGCAGGGTGGGGTCCCCTACGAGCAGTACTTC; CDR3 protein: CASSPQGGVPYEQYF; J gene: TRBJ2-7; V gene: TRBV4-3; clone size: .; D gene: .
CDR3 DNA: TGTGCCAGCAGCCCCTCGGGACTACAAACCTACGAGCAGTACTTC; CDR3 protein: CASSPSGLQTYEQYF; J gene: TRBJ2-7; V gene: TRBV7-2; clone size: .; D gene: TRBD2
CDR3 DNA: TGTGCCAGCAGTCCCCGGGCTTTTGGCACCGGGGAGCTGTTTTTT; CDR3 protein: CASSPRAFGTGELFF; J gene: TRBJ2-2; V gene: TRBV2; clone size: .; D gene: .
CDR3 DNA: TGCGCCAGCAGGACTAGCGGGGACACCGGGGAGCTGTTTTTT; CDR3 protein: CASRTSGDTGELFF; J gene: TRBJ2-2; V gene: TRBV10-2; clone size: once; D gene: TRBD2
CDR3 DNA: TGTGCCAGTAGTAGGGGACAGGGGGGAACTTCTGAAGCTTTCTTT; CDR3 protein: CASSRGQGGTSEAFF; J gene: TRBJ1-1; V gene: TRBV19; clone size: .; D gene: TRBD1
CDR3 DNA: TGTGCCAGCAGTGATACTAGCTCCTACAATGAGCAGTTCTTC; CDR3 protein: CASSDTSSYNEQFF; J gene: TRBJ2-1; V gene: TRBV2; clone size: few; D gene: .
CDR3 DNA: TGTGCCACCAGCTCAAACTCCGGGAGGGCCAACGTCCTGACTTTC; CDR3 protein: CATSSNSGRANVLTF; J gene: TRBJ2-6; V gene: TRBV15; clone size: .; D gene: .
CDR3 DNA: TGTGCCAGCGCCCGGGGACACGGCACTGAAGCTTTCTTT; CDR3 protein: CASARGHGTEAFF; J gene: TRBJ1-1; V gene: TRBV2; clone size: .; D gene: .
CDR3 DNA: TGTGCCAGCAGCTCTCTCTCCGGCGATGAGCAGTTCTTC; CDR3 protein: CASSSLSGDEQFF; J gene: TRBJ2-1; V gene: TRBV7-9; clone size: .; D gene: .
CDR3 DNA: TGTGCCAGCAGTTACCGTCGGCAGTCAGGTGAAGCTTTCTTT; CDR3 protein: CASSYRRQSGEAFF; J gene: TRBJ1-1; V gene: TRBV6-5; clone size: .; D gene: .
CDR3 DNA: TGTGCCAGCAGTCCCCTCTTAGTTAGGGTGCCGGGAGCAAGTCGCGATGAGCAGTTCTTC; CDR3 protein: CASSPLLVRVPGASRDEQFF; J gene: TRBJ2-1; V gene: TRBV28; clone size: .; D gene: .
CDR3 DNA: TGCAGCGCCACCGACTCTGCGGGCTACACCTTC; CDR3 protein: CSATDSAGYTF; J gene: TRBJ1-2; V gene: TRBV29-1; clone size: .; D gene: .
CDR3 DNA: TGTGCCAGCAGCGTAAGTCCCTCGGATAGTCGGGACACTGAAGCTTTCTTT; CDR3 protein: CASSVSPSDSRDTEAFF; J gene: TRBJ1-1; V gene: TRBV9; clone size: .; D gene: .
CDR3 DNA: TGTGCCAGCAGTCTTTACACCGGGGAGCTGTTTTTT; CDR3 protein: CASSLYTGELFF; J gene: TRBJ2-2; V gene: TRBV27; clone size: .; D gene: .
CDR3 DNA: TGTGCCAGCAGCTTGGTCGTGGACGGCGGGTACGAGCAGTACTTC; CDR3 protein: CASSLVVDGGYEQYF; J gene: TRBJ2-7; V gene: TRBV5-8; clone size: .; D gene: .